Here is one T cell receptor (beta chain) with its context. Its antigen remains unidentified. Generated by immunoSEQ multiplex PCR, the TCRdb table keeps only in-frame clones and is missing some. The repertoire includes over 9,000 clones, 90% to 95% of them detected once, and 0.9% to 1.3% sits in the top ten. This sample was included in a study of T cells in narcolepsy. For the study at large: Donors had narcolepsy type 1 or type 2, or were healthy controls. Study-wide findings and caveats: Healthy controls reportedly lacked the autoreactive clonotypes serially found in patients' blood.

The junction had 6 bases not matched to a gene; V was cut back by 5 bases and J by 5 bases. Germline V gives CDR1 SNHLY, CDR2 FYNNEI. The CDR3 has 15 residues. This chain connects TRBV2 to TRBJ2-1, with 10 bases identical to TRBD2. The sequence came from a human donor with narcolepsy. The sequenced sample consisted of CD45RA- memory CD4+ T cells from PBMCs. This CDR3 is CASSRTSGYNNEQFF. CDR3 nucleotide sequence: TGTGCCAGCAGTCGGACTAGCGGTTATAACAATGAGCAGTTCTTC.